Shown below are 30 T cell receptor beta chains from a single sample sequenced in a study of human T cells and chemical hapten exposure. A single record per CDR3 protein comes from TCRdb applying MiXCR to the RACE reads. The sample has fewer than 100,000 distinct CDR3 sequences; about a tenth are singletons. Time point specified: patch test 3, about 24 weeks after DPC sensitization. Treatment noted: therapeutic diphenylcyclopropenone sensitization with weekly scalp DPC. Specimen: whole blood, collected in connection with sensitization to the hapten diphenylcyclopropenone (DPC). These receptors were obtained from a woman in her twenties or thirties with alopecia areata. Some clones in this sample may be carry-over from other donors' samples.

V usage is TRBV20-1 and J usage is TRBJ1-1; 7 bases are a match to TRBD1. Germline values: CDR1 DFQATT, CDR2 SNEGSKA (reference sequence). Trimming removed 1 base from V and 4 bases from J; junction bases left unmatched: 12. The CDR3 consists of 16 residues. The CDR3 coding sequence is TGCAGTGCTAGAGTGCCCGAGGGGGCAGGAATCACTGAAGCTTTCTTT. Translated: CSARVPEGAGITEAFF.

In nucleotides, the CDR3 is TGCGCCAGCAGCCAAGATGGTTGGACTGAAGCTTTCTTT. Residues: CASSQDGWTEAFF. The chain recombines TRBV4-1 with TRBJ1-1; the D is unclear. V was clipped by 0 bases and J by 5 bases, with 7 bases between them. The CDR3 has 13 residues. Germline loops: CDR1 MGHRA, CDR2 YSYEKL.

In its sample, this clonotype was seen many times. The genes are TRBV12-3 or TRBV12-4 and TRBJ2-6; the D gene is possibly TRBD2 (6 bases). This CDR3 has 15 amino acids. V lost 5 bases and J 6 bases, leaving 14 bases between the germline ends. As DNA, the CDR3 is TGTGCCAGCAGTCCCTCCTGGGAGGCGGCCAACGTCCTGACTTTC. It translates to CASSPSWEAANVLTF.

Many counts were recorded for this clonotype. V usage is TRBV7-9 and J usage is TRBJ2-3; 10 bases line up with TRBD2. There are 17 residues in the CDR3. Germline loops: CDR1 SEHNR, CDR2 FQNEAQ (reference sequence). V was clipped by 1 base and J by 5 bases; unmatched bases: 9. The CDR3 loop reads CASSLDPSGSGVDTQYF. The CDR3 coding sequence is TGTGCCAGCAGCTTAGATCCTAGCGGGAGCGGCGTAGATACGCAGTATTTT.

In its sample, this clonotype was seen a few times. The CDR3 protein is CASSVRDGYEQYV. CDR3 bases: TGTGCCAGCTCAGTCAGGGATGGGTACGAGCAGTACGTC. V is TRBV18 and J is TRBJ2-7; a weak D match, TRBD1 (5 bases). The CDR3 sequence is 13 residues long. Trimming removed 5 bases from V and 4 bases from J, with 12 bases in between. In germline, CDR1 is KGHSH, CDR2 LQKENI.

The rearrangement joins TRBV28 to TRBJ1-5; weak D call: TRBD1 (6 bases). This CDR3 comprises 17 residues. Trimming shortened V by 2 bases and J by 3 bases, and 17 bases separated the two germline ends. Germline loops: CDR1 MDHEN, CDR2 SYDVKM. Here the CDR3 DNA reads TGTGCCAGCAGTTTAAGGGGCTACAGGGCGCCCAATCAGCCCCAGCATTTT. Translating it yields CASSLRGYRAPNQPQHF.

This clonotype was counted a few times. The rearrangement uses TRBV28 and TRBJ2-1; TRBD2 agrees at 16 bases. The CDR3 is 16 residues long. Trimming at V came to 5 bases and at J to 14 bases, leaving 12 bases not matched to a gene. Per the germline V gene, CDR1 is MDHEN and CDR2 is SYDVKM. CDR3 coding DNA: TGTGCCAGCAGTCCACCGGGACTAGCGGGAGGGCCTCTCGAGTTCTTC. This translates into CASSPPGLAGGPLEFF.

This clonotype was detected many times. The rearrangement links TRBV4-1 to TRBJ2-5; the D gene is possibly TRBD2 (7 bases). The germline V gene has CDR1 MGHRA and CDR2 YSYEKL. This CDR3 is built from 15 residues. V lost 1 base, J lost 5 bases, and 14 bases lay in between. CDR3 coding DNA: TGCGCCAGCAGCCAAGCGGGGGGCCGGGTGGAGACCCAGTACTTC. Translation: CASSQAGGRVETQYF.

There are many counts of this clonotype. The genes are TRBV19 and TRBJ2-3, with no clear D. CDR1 and CDR2 (germline): LNHDA, SQIVND (reference sequence). Trimming cost V 5 bases and J 10 bases, with 10 bases left between them. This CDR3 has 11 residues. DNA of the CDR3: TGTGCCAGTAGTGCAGAGTTGGCGCAGTATTTT. It codes for CASSAELAQYF.

This clonotype came up many times. The gene calls are TRBV20-1 and TRBJ2-7; unclear D gene. The germline V gene encodes CDR1 DFQATT and CDR2 SNEGSKA (reference sequence). The CDR3 has 11 residues. The V end was cut by 2 bases, the J end by 1 base, with 3 bases between. In DNA, the CDR3 is TGCAGTGCTAGATCATCCTACGAGCAGTACTTC. It is translated as CSARSSYEQYF.

CDR3 coding DNA: TGTGCCAGCAGTCCTAACAGCTACGAGCAGTACTTC. This encodes CASSPNSYEQYF. The rearrangement joins TRBV28 to TRBJ2-7; D is unresolved. The V and J ends lost 5 bases and 3 bases respectively, with 8 bases between them. This CDR3 is 12 amino acids long. CDR1 is MDHEN, CDR2 SYDVKM, per germline.

This clonotype has at least ten counts. J is TRBJ1-3 and V is TRBV20-1; D unresolved. V lost 0 bases and J lost 0, with 9 bases in between. The CDR3 covers 15 residues. Germline loops: CDR1 DFQATT, CDR2 SNEGSKA (reference sequence). The CDR3 is CSARDGGLSGNTIYF. Written as DNA, the CDR3 is TGCAGTGCTAGAGATGGAGGCCTCTCTGGAAACACCATATATTTT.

The genes are TRBV29-1 and TRBJ1-1; 8 positions match TRBD1. Looked up from germline, CDR1 is SQVTM and CDR2 is ANQGSEA. V lost 8 bases to trimming and J lost 4 bases; unmatched junction nucleotides: 3. The CDR3 is 11 residues long. In DNA, the CDR3 is TGCAGCCCCGGACAGGGCACTGAAGCTTTCTTT. Protein sequence: CSPGQGTEAFF.

Only a few counts were recorded for this clonotype. The V gene is TRBV5-4, the J gene TRBJ2-6, with D perhaps TRBD1 (6 bases). Trimming shortened V by 4 bases and J by 0 bases, and 8 bases separated the two germline ends. Germline V gives CDR1 SGHNT, CDR2 YYREEE (reference sequence). This CDR3 is built from 15 residues. The CDR3 region has the DNA TGTGCCAGCAGCCCCAGGGGCTCTGGGGCCAACGTCCTGACTTTC. Translated, it gives CASSPRGSGANVLTF.

The chain links TRBV9 to TRBJ1-4, with D hard to call. V lost 3 bases and J lost 0, with 12 bases in between. This CDR3 comprises 16 residues. CDR1 SGDLS and CDR2 YYNGEE come from the germline V gene. As DNA, the CDR3 is TGTGCCAGCAGCGCGTCACCGTTAACAACTAATGAAAAACTGTTTTTT. It yields the protein CASSASPLTTNEKLFF. The full variable domain, in which reference TRBV9 and TRBJ1-4 provide the parts outside the CDR3, is DSGVTQTPKHLITATGQRVTLRCSPRSGDLSVYWYQQSLDQGLQFLIQYYNGEERAKGNILERFSAQQFPDLHSELNLSSLELGDSALYFCASSASPLTTNEKLFFGSGTQLSVL.

The chain combines TRBV5-4 with TRBJ2-5; D might be TRBD2 (6 bases). This CDR3 spans 15 amino acids. Germline V gene sequence: CDR1 SGHNT, CDR2 YYREEE (reference sequence). Trimming pared 0 bases from V and 6 bases from J, leaving 15 bases between. Here the CDR3 reads CASSLAGSEGQTQYF. The CDR3 coding sequence is TGTGCCAGCAGCTTGGCCGGGAGCGAGGGGCAGACCCAGTACTTC.

This clonotype was seen a few times. DNA of the CDR3: TGTGCCAGCAGCTTCCCTCAGGGGTCCCCGGGCACTGAAGCTTTCTTT. Protein product: CASSFPQGSPGTEAFF. The chain recombines TRBV11-2 with TRBJ1-1, with D tentatively TRBD1 (6 bases). V lost 3 bases and J lost 4, with 18 bases in between. This CDR3 has 16 amino acids. CDR1 and CDR2 (germline): SGHAT, FQNNGV.

This chain links TRBV20-1 with TRBJ1-3, with D unresolved. The CDR3 runs 14 residues. V lost 6 bases and J 1 base, leaving 13 bases between the germline ends. Germline loops: CDR1 DFQATT, CDR2 SNEGSKA (reference sequence). The CDR3 DNA follows: TGCAGTGCCTTAGGAACTCATTCTGGAAACACCATATATTTT. Protein product: CSALGTHSGNTIYF.

In this sample, this clonotype turned up many times. V usage is TRBV2 and J usage is TRBJ2-1; no firm D call. V lost 7 bases and J 4 bases, leaving 14 bases between the germline ends. There are 14 residues in the CDR3. The germline gives CDR1 SNHLY, CDR2 FYNNEI. CDR3 in amino acids: CASMSDDTYNEQFF. The CDR3, as DNA: TGTGCCAGCATGTCAGATGACACATACAATGAGCAGTTCTTC.

The sample holds many counts of this clonotype. This sequence joins TRBV28 and TRBJ1-2, with 10 positions matching TRBD1. The CDR3 totals 14 residues. Germline V gene data show CDR1 as MDHEN and CDR2 as SYDVKM. V shed 5 bases, J shed 6 bases, and the junction held 6 bases outside the gene matches. The CDR3, as DNA: TGTGCCAGCAGTCTGGGACAGGGGTCCCATGGCTACACCTTC. Residues: CASSLGQGSHGYTF.

V and J are TRBV9 and TRBJ1-2; D unclear. V dropped 2 bases and J dropped 8 bases, with 13 bases sitting between them. CDR1 SGDLS and CDR2 YYNGEE come from the germline V gene. This CDR3 contains 13 residues. The CDR3 spells CASSVTDIGGYTF. In nucleotides, the CDR3 is TGTGCCAGCAGCGTGACGGATATTGGCGGCTACACCTTC. Full variable domain (missing parts from reference TRBV9 and TRBJ1-2): DSGVTQTPKHLITATGQRVTLRCSPRSGDLSVYWYQQSLDQGLQFLIQYYNGEERAKGNILERFSAQQFPDLHSELNLSSLELGDSALYFCASSVTDIGGYTFGSGTRLTVV.

This clonotype has a count of ten or more. The J gene is TRBJ2-6, the V gene TRBV6-5; no clear D gene. Trimming took 7 bases from V and 0 from J, leaving 13 bases between them. The germline V gene has CDR1 MNHEY and CDR2 SVGAGI. This CDR3 has 16 residues. CDR3 in DNA: TGTGCCAGCATGCGGACGGTTGCCTCTGGGGCCAACGTCCTGACTTTC. Residues: CASMRTVASGANVLTF.

The chain carries TRBV7-6 and TRBJ2-2, with a weak D call TRBD2 (6 bases). The CDR3 contains 16 residues. Germline CDR1 reads SGHVS; CDR2 reads FNYEAQ. Deletions cut 3 bases from V and 0 bases from J, with 11 bases between. The CDR3 reads CASSFAGLSNTGELFF. CDR3 sequence (DNA): TGTGCCAGCAGCTTCGCGGGGCTTTCGAACACCGGGGAGCTGTTTTTT.

The CDR3 sequence is CSTRRGGTDTQYF. The DNA for the CDR3 is TGCAGCACACGGCGGGGAGGCACAGATACGCAGTATTTT. The chain combines TRBV29-1 with TRBJ2-3; D is possibly TRBD2 (6 bases). The CDR3 loop spans 13 amino acids. Trimming stripped 8 bases from V and 1 base from J, with 13 bases between. Germline loops: CDR1 SQVTM, CDR2 ANQGSEA.

The V call is TRBV7-6, the J call TRBJ2-2; D is unclear. V was cut by 0 bases and J by 6 bases, with 5 bases left in between. Per germline, CDR1 SGHVS and CDR2 FNYEAQ. This CDR3 has 13 residues. CDR3 nucleotide sequence: TGTGCCAGCAGCTTAGCCGGGTCCGGGGAGCTGTTTTTT. Protein product: CASSLAGSGELFF. Using reference TRBV7-6 and TRBJ2-2 for the parts outside the CDR3, the full variable domain is GAGVSQSPRYKVTKRGQDVALRCDPISGHVSLYWYRQALGQGPEFLTYFNYEAQQDKSGLPNDRFSAERPEGSISTLTIQRTEQRDSAMYRCASSLAGSGELFFGEGSRLTVL.

The chain joins TRBV28 to TRBJ2-4, with 7 nucleotides matching TRBD1. Germline V lookup: CDR1 MDHEN, CDR2 SYDVKM. V shed 5 bases and J 1 base; nucleotides not matched to a gene: 11. There are 17 residues in the CDR3. CDR3 sequence: CASSPSTGQMAKNIQYF. CDR3 nucleotide sequence: TGTGCCAGCAGTCCGTCAACGGGACAGATGGCCAAAAACATTCAGTACTTC.

In regard to this clonotype: At one of its ends the junction is not consistent with the germline gene, which may arise from a read error. This sequence joins TRBV2 and TRBJ2-4; D uncertain. The germline CDR1 and CDR2 sequences are SNHLY and FYNNEI. This CDR3 comprises 15 residues. The CDR3 here is CARSELGLAKNIQYF. CDR3 coding DNA: TGTGCCAGAAGTGAATTAGGGTTAGCCAAAAACATTCAGTACTTC.

Only a few counts were recorded for this clonotype. V is TRBV10-2 and J is TRBJ2-3; D not certain. The CDR3 totals 15 residues. Looked up from germline, CDR1 is WSHSY and CDR2 is SAAADI. V was cut by 3 bases and J by 4 bases, with 14 bases left in between. The CDR3 nucleotides read TGCGCCAGCAGTGATTATGGAGTAGGTTCAGATACGCAGTATTTT. It codes for CASSDYGVGSDTQYF.

This clonotype has at least ten counts. The chain joins TRBV21-1 to TRBJ1-2; the DNA was not compared with TRBD1, the D call given in the table. TRBV21-1 is reported as a pseudogene. The CDR3 covers 13 residues. CDR3 in DNA: TGTGCCAGCAGCCGCAGGGGTGCCCATGGCTACACCTTC. Its translation is CASSRRGAHGYTF.

A few counts support this clonotype. The rearrangement joins TRBV7-2 to TRBJ1-4; tentatively, D is TRBD1 (5 bases). The germline gives CDR1 SGHTA, CDR2 FQGNSA. The ends were cut back, 2 bases at V and 6 bases at J, with 7 bases in the middle. The CDR3 has 13 residues. CDR3 region: CASSLSGDEKLFF. The CDR3 DNA sequence: TGTGCCAGCAGCTTATCGGGGGATGAAAAACTGTTTTTT.